This TCR beta chain originates from a study of shared clonotypes between healthy human individuals (TCRdb year 2020). In terms of the full investigation: Two women and a few men aged 18 to 49 years were included in the cohort. For each donor, CD4 naive and CD4 memory were each run on three plates, CD8 naive on two plates, and CD8 memory on one plate. The study deeply sequenced blood TCR repertoires of about five healthy adults to estimate repertoire size and the extent of clonotype sharing between individuals. To increase sequencing depth and limit assay-specific biases, TCR repertoire library preparation and sequencing were carried out by different laboratories using diverse techniques. Leukapheresis yielded between about 0.9 and 8.9 billion PBMCs per donor.

TCR CDR3 regions were amplified from genomic DNA by multiplex PCR using the deep immunoSEQ assay. Genomic DNA extracted from each cell subset was distributed evenly over all wells of several immunoSEQ 96-well plates, and each plate served as one replicate. For sorted subsets, 200 to 250 ng of genomic DNA, equivalent to tens of thousands of T cell genomes, went into each replicate PCR. The purified libraries were quantified using a Qubit 3.0 fluorometer, sized with a Bioanalyzer 2100, and then quantified again using the KAPA Library Quantification kit. A separate single-read 150-cycle Illumina NextSeq 550 flow cell was used to sequence each immunoSEQ 96-well plate. The authors' pipeline ran thus. The immunoSEQ output contained only junctional sequences without quality scores, so filtering could not match that applied to full-length reads. Sequences were annotated with PyIR, a Python wrapper for IgBLAST v1.9, and V/J genes and CDR3 were assigned using IMGT germline references. Reads were filtered out if the reads had weak V/J assignments (E-value above 1e-6), no CDR3, stop codons, out-of-frame junctions, or ambiguous translated residues. V3J clonotypes were defined as sequences sharing an identical inferred V gene, J gene, and CDR3 amino acid sequence. The percentage overlap between two repertoires was calculated by dividing the number of shared unique clonotypes by the size of the smaller repertoire. RTK rarefaction, the Chao1 estimator, and Recon v2.1 estimates of unobserved clonotypes were used to assess repertoire richness. OLGA was used to compute generation probabilities for all TCRbeta clonotypes that the gDNA method yielded from a handful of donors. TCRdb re-hosts the immuneACCESS table, in-frame sequences only. Its copies lack some clones; in the studies checked, an unresolved V gene accounts for under half of them, and the cause for the rest is not known. D and trimming come from the DNA, and the V and J calls and clone size come from that table. This sample lists millions of clones; about 92% were detected once. The ten top clones hold over 0.12% of the sample.

Study-wide conclusions, independent of this receptor: When a few donors were compared, the shared fraction of clonotypes was about 5% for naive CD4, more than 3% for naive CD8, 2.3% for memory CD4, and 0.4% for memory CD8. Sampling was limited to blood, and TCR repertoires in tissue likely differ from TCR repertoires in blood. Larger estimated clonotype richness was generally found for naive subsets than for memory subsets. Incomplete sequencing was indicated by rarefaction of sorted-subset datasets, despite the large sequencing depth. Pairwise subsampling indicated that sequencing depth was expected to affect the degree of clonotype sharing among donors. Higher generation probabilities were observed for clonotypes shared by all four sorted-subset donors than for non-shared clonotypes. The genetic and exposure-history diversity represented was limited by the small number of donors.

Note on this clone: Its antigen has not been determined. Base qualities are missing; no much larger clone stands one base away.

Relative to germline, V is missing 4 bases and J is missing 6 bases, with 11 bases of the junction outside any gene match. Taken from the germline V gene, the CDR1 and CDR2 loops are MGHDK and SYGVNS. Measured from the cysteine to the phenylalanine, the CDR3 is 16 residues long. The entry retains the CDR3 DNA only, 48 bases that are in frame from base 1. The donors were healthy, HIV-negative adults who had no recently reported acute infections or vaccinations. Every donor was a Caucasian adult living in Nashville, Tennessee, USA. Magnetic negative selection was used to enrich CD4+ T cells, after which naive cells were positively selected on CD45RA and the negative fraction became the memory subset. Blood was collected by leukapheresis, and PBMCs were isolated by Ficoll-Histopaque density gradient centrifugation and then cryopreserved in liquid nitrogen vapor phase. Analytical flow cytometry was used to check the purity and quantity of each magnetically sorted T cell population. From each sorted fraction, genomic DNA was isolated and quantified by UV absorbance on a Nanodrop 2000c.

The sequence links TRBV25-1 to TRBJ2-3, with 9 bases matching TRBD1. The clonotype originates from a young man in good health. Sequencing was done on a sample of naive CD4+ T cells sorted from blood. Taken with the paper, the label for cell subset or site translates to: CD45RA+ positively selected. At the DNA level, the sequence is TGTGCCAGCAGTGGACGCGGGACAGGGAAATTGGATACGCAGTATTTT. Its protein product is CASSGRGTGKLDTQYF.